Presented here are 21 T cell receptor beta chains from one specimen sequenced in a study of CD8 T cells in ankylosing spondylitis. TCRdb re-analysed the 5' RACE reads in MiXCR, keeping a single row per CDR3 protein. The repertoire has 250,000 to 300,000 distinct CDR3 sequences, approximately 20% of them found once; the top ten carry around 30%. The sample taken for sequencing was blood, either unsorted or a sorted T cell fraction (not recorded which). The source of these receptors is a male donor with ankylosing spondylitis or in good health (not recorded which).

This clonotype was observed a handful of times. CDR3 DNA sequence: TGCGCCAGCAGCACTGACAGGGACGAGCAGTTCTTC. Protein product: CASSTDRDEQFF. V and J are TRBV5-1 and TRBJ2-1, with 7 bases aligning to TRBD1. Germline CDR1 is SGHRS and CDR2 is YFSETQ. The junction had 5 bases not matched to a gene; V was cut back by 4 bases and J by 10 bases. The CDR3 is made up of 12 amino acids.

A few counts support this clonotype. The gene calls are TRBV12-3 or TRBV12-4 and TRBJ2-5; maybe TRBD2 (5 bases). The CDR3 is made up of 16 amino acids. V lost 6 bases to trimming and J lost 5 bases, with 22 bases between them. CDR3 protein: CASRSFRGGRAETQYF. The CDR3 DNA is TGTGCCAGCAGGTCCTTCCGGGGTGGGAGAGCGGAGACCCAGTACTTC.

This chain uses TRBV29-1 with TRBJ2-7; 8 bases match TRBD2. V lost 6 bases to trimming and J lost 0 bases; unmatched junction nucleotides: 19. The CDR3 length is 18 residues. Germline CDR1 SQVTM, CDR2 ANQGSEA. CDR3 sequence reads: CSVGGHDGGRLSSYEQYF. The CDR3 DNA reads TGCAGCGTGGGGGGTCACGATGGCGGGAGGCTTAGCTCCTACGAGCAGTACTTC.

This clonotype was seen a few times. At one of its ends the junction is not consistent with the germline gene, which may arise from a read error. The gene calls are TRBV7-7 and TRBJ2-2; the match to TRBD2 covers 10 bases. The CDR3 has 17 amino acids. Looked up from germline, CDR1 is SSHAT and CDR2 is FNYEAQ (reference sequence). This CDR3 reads CASSQLAGDSNTGELFF. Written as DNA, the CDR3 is TGTGCTAGCAGCCAGCTAGCGGGAGACTCGAACACCGGGGAGCTGTTTTTT.

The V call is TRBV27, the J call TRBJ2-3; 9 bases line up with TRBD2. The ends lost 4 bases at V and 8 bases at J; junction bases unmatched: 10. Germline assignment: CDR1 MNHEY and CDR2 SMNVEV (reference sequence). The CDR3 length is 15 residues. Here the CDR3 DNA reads TGTGCCAGCAGTTCGGGACTAGCTCACCGGGGTACGCAGTATTTT. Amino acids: CASSSGLAHRGTQYF.

The chain's CDR3 is CASSPSPGTETYEQYF. As DNA, the CDR3 is TGTGCCAGCAGCCCATCTCCCGGGACGGAGACCTACGAGCAGTACTTC. This rearrangement joins TRBV9 to TRBJ2-7; D might be TRBD1 or TRBD2, each matching 5 bases. The CDR3 spans 16 residues. Germline V lookup: CDR1 SGDLS, CDR2 YYNGEE. V was cut by 4 bases and J by 2 bases, with 19 bases left in between.

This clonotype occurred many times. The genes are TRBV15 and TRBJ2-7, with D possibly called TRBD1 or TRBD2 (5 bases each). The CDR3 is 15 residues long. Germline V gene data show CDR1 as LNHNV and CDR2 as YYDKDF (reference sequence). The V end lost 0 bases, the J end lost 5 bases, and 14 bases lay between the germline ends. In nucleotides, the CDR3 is TGTGCCACCAGCAGAGATAGGGACGGATCGGACGAGCAGTACTTC. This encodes CATSRDRDGSDEQYF.

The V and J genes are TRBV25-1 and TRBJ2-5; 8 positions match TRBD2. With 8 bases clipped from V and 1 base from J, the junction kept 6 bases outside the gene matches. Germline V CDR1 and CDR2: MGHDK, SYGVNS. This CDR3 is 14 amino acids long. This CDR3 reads CASGVAGSQETQYF. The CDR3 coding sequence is TGTGCCAGCGGGGTAGCGGGAAGCCAAGAGACCCAGTACTTC.

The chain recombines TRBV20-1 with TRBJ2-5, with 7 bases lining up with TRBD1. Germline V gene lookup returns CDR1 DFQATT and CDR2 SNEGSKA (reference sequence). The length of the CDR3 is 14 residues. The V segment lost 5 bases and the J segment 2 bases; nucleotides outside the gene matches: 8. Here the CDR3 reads CSADGQDLQETQYF. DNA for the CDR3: TGCAGTGCTGATGGACAGGACCTACAAGAGACCCAGTACTTC.

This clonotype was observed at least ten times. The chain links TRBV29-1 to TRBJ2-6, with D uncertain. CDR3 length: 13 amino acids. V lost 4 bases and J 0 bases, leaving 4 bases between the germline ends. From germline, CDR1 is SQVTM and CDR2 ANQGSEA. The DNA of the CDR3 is TGCAGCGTTGTAGGCTCTGGGGCCAACGTCCTGACTTTC. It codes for CSVVGSGANVLTF. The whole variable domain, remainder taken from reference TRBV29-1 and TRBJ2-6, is SAVISQKPSRDICQRGTSLTIQCQVDSQVTMMFWYRQQPGQSLTLIATANQGSEATYESGFVIDKFPISRPNLTFSTLTVSNMSPEDSSIYLCSVVGSGANVLTFGAGSRLTVL.

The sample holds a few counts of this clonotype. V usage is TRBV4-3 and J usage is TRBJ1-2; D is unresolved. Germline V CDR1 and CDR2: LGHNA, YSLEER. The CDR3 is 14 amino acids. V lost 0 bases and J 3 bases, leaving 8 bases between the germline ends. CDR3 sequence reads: CASSQEVGHYGYTF. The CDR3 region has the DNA TGCGCCAGCAGCCAAGAAGTCGGCCACTATGGCTACACCTTC.

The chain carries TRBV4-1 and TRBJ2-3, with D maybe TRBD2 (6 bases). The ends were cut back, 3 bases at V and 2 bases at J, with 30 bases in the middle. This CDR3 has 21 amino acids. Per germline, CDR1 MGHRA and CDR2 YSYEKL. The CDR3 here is CASSQDLSLAKTGQLTDTQYF. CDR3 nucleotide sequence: TGCGCCAGCAGCCAGGACCTCTCTCTAGCGAAAACGGGTCAGCTCACAGATACGCAGTATTTT.

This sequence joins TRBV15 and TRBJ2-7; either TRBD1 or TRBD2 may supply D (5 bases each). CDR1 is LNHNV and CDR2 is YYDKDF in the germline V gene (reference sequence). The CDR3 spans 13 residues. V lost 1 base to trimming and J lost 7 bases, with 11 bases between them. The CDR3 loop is CATSRGGAREQYF. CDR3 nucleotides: TGTGCCACCAGCAGAGGAGGGGCACGGGAGCAGTACTTC.

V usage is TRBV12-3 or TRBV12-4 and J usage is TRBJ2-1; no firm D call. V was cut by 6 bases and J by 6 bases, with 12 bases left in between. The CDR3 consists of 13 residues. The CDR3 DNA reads TGTGCCAGCAGCCACGGACCGAGCAATGAGCAGTTCTTC. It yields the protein CASSHGPSNEQFF.

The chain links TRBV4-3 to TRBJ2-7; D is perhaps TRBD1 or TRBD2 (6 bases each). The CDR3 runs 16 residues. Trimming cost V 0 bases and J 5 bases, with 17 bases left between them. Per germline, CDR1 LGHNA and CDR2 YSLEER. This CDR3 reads CASSQDWGANLDEQYF. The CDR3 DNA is TGCGCCAGCAGCCAAGATTGGGGGGCCAACCTCGACGAGCAGTACTTC.

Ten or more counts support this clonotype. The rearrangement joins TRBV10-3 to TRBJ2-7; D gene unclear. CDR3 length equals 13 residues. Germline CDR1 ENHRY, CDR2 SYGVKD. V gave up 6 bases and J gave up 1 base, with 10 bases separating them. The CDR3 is CAIREAASYEQYF. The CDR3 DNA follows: TGTGCCATCAGGGAAGCTGCTTCCTACGAGCAGTACTTC.

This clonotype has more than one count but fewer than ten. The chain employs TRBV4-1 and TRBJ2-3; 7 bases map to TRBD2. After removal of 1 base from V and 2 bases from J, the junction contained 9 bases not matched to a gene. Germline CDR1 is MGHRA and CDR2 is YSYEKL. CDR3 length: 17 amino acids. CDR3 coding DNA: TGCGCCAGCAGCCAAGTAAGCCAGCGGGAAAACACAGATACGCAGTATTTT. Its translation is CASSQVSQRENTDTQYF.

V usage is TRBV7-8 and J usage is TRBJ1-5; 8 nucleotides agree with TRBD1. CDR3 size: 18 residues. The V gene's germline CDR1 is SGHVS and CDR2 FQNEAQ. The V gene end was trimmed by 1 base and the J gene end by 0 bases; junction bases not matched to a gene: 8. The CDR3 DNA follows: TGTGCCAGCAGCTTAGGGGGGGACAGGCTATATAGCAATCAGCCCCAGCATTTT. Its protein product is CASSLGGDRLYSNQPQHF. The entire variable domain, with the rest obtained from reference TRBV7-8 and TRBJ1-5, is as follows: GAGVSQSPRYKVAKRGQDVALRCDPISGHVSLFWYQQALGQGPEFLTYFQNEAQLDKSGLPSDRFFAERPEGSVSTLKIQRTQQEDSAVYLCASSLGGDRLYSNQPQHFGDGTRLSIL.

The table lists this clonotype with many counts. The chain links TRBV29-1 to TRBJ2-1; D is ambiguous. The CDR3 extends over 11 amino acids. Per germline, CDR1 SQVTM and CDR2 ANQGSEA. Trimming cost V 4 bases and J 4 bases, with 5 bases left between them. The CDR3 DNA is TGCAGCGTTGGCACATACAATGAGCAGTTCTTC. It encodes CSVGTYNEQFF.

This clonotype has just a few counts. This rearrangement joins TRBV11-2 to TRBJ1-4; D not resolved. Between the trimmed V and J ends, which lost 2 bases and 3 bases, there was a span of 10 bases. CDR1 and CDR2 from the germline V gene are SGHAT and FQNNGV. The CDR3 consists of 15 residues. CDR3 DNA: TGTGCCAGCAGCTTAATGAGTGACCCTAATGAAAAACTGTTTTTT. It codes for CASSLMSDPNEKLFF. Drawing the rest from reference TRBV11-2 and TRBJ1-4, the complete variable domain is EAGVAQSPRYKIIEKRQSVAFWCNPISGHATLYWYQQILGQGPKLLIQFQNNGVVDDSQLPKDRFSAERLKGVDSTLKIQPAKLEDSAVYLCASSLMSDPNEKLFFGSGTQLSVL.

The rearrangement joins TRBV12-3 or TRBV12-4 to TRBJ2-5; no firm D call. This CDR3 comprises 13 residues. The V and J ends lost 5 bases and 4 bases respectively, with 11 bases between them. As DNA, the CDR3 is TGTGCCAGCAGTCCCCTGGACGGAGAGACCCAGTACTTC. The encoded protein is CASSPLDGETQYF.